This T cell receptor (beta chain) was profiled in a study of cytomegalovirus exposure and HLA in healthy donors. The primer mix had 60 Vbeta and 13 Jbeta primers. Here immunoSEQ multiplex PCR was the method, and the copy in TCRdb shows in-frame clones only, minus some. The sample carries roughly 100,000 clones, under 90% recorded once. CDR3 length equals 14 residues. Germline V gene data show CDR1 as MNHEY and CDR2 as SVGAGI. V was clipped by 0 bases and J by 4 bases, with 9 bases between them. The chain employs TRBV6-5 and TRBJ1-2, with TRBD1 as a possible D gene (6 bases). The sequencing input was PBMCs. The clonotype originates from a man aged 50-59 years in good health and CMV-seronegative. CDR3: CASSYSGGGYGYTF. The CDR3 DNA sequence: TGTGCCAGCAGTTACTCAGGGGGGGGCTATGGCTACACCTTC.